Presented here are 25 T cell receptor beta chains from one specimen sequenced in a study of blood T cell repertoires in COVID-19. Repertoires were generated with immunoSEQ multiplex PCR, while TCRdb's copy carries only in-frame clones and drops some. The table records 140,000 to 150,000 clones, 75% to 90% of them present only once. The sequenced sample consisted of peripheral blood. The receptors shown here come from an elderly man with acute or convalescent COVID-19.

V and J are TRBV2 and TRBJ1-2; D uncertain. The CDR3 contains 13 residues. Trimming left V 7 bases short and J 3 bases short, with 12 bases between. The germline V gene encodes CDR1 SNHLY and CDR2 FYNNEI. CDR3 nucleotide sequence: TGTGCCAGCATTACCCTCACAGACTATGGCTACACCTTC. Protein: CASITLTDYGYTF.

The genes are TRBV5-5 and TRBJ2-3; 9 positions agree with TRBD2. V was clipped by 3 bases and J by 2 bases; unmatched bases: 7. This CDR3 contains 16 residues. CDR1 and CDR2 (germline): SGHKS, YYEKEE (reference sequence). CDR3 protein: CASSWAGGSPTDTQYF. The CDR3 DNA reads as TGTGCCAGCAGCTGGGCGGGAGGGAGCCCCACAGATACGCAGTATTTT.

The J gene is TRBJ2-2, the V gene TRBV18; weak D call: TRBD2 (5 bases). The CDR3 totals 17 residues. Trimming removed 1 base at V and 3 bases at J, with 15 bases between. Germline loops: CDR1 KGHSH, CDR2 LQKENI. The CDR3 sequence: CASSPQTPGSYTGELFF. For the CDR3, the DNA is TGTGCCAGCTCACCACAGACACCGGGAAGCTACACCGGGGAGCTGTTTTTT. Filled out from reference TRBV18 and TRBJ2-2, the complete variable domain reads NAGVMQNPRHLVRRRGQEARLRCSPMKGHSHVYWYRQLPEEGLKFMVYLQKENIIDESGMPKERFSAEFPKEGPSILRIQQVVRGDSAAYFCASSPQTPGSYTGELFFGEGSRLTVL.

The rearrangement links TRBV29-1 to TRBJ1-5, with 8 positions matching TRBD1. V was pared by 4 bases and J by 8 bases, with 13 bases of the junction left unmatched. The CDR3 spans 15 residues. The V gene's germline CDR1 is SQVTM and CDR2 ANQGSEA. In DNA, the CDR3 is TGCAGCGTTGCAATTGGACAGGGACAGGTAGAGCCCCAGCATTTT. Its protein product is CSVAIGQGQVEPQHF.

The CDR3 sequence: CASSRSVSTDTQYF. The CDR3 DNA reads TGTGCCAGCAGTAGAAGCGTCTCCACAGATACGCAGTATTTT. The gene calls are TRBV6-5 and TRBJ2-3; D is uncertain. Germline CDR1 MNHEY, CDR2 SVGAGI. Between the trimmed V and J ends, which lost 5 bases and 2 bases, there was a span of 11 bases. The CDR3 consists of 14 residues.

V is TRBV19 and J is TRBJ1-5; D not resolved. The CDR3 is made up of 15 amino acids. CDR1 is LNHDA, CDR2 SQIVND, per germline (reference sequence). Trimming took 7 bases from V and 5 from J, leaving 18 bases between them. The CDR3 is CASTPFEVFDQPQHF. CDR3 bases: TGTGCCAGTACCCCTTTCGAGGTTTTTGATCAGCCCCAGCATTTT.

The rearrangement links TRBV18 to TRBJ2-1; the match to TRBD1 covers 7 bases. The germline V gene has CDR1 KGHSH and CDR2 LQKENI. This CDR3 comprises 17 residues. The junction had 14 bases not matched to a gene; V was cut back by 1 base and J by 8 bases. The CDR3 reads CASSPRLRGQGLHEQFF. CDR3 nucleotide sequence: TGTGCCAGCTCACCACGTCTAAGGGGGCAGGGTCTGCATGAGCAGTTCTTC.

The CDR3 DNA follows: TGCGCCAGCAGCCATACAGGGTCAGGCGCAGATTCACCCCTCCACTTT. This codes for CASSHTGSGADSPLHF. The chain combines TRBV4-1 with TRBJ1-6, with TRBD1 as a possible D gene (6 bases). V lost 3 bases and J 8 bases, leaving 17 bases between the germline ends. This CDR3 has 16 residues. Germline V gene data show CDR1 as MGHRA and CDR2 as YSYEKL.

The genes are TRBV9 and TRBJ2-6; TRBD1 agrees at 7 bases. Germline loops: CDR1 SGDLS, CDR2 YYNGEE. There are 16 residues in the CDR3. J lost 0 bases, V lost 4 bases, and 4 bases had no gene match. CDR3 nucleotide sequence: TGTGCCAGCAGCTCGGACAGGAGCTCTGGGGCCAACGTCCTGACTTTC. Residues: CASSSDRSSGANVLTF. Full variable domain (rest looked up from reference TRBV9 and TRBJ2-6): DSGVTQTPKHLITATGQRVTLRCSPRSGDLSVYWYQQSLDQGLQFLIQYYNGEERAKGNILERFSAQQFPDLHSELNLSSLELGDSALYFCASSSDRSSGANVLTFGAGSRLTVL.

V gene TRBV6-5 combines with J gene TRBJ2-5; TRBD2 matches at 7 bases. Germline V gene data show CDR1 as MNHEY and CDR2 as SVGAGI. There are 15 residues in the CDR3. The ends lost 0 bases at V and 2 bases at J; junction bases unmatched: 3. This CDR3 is CASSYSQRGQETQYF. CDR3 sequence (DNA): TGTGCCAGCAGTTACTCCCAGCGGGGACAAGAGACCCAGTACTTC.

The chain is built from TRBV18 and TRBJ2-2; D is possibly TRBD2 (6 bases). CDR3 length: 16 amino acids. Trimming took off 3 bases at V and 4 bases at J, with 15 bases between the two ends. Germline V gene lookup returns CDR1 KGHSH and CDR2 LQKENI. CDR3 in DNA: TGTGCCAGCTCACCCCCAATGGGAGGTACCACCGGGGAGCTGTTTTTT. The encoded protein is CASSPPMGGTTGELFF.

CDR3 coding DNA: TGCAGCGTTGAGGGCAGGGGTGGAGAAAAACTGTTTTTT. It is translated as CSVEGRGGEKLFF. V is TRBV29-1 and J is TRBJ1-4, with D maybe TRBD1 (6 bases). Germline V gives CDR1 SQVTM, CDR2 ANQGSEA. Deletions cut 3 bases from V and 8 bases from J, with 13 bases between. The CDR3 is 13 residues long. The complete variable domain, with remaining parts taken from reference TRBV29-1 and TRBJ1-4, reads SAVISQKPSRDICQRGTSLTIQCQVDSQVTMMFWYRQQPGQSLTLIATANQGSEATYESGFVIDKFPISRPNLTFSTLTVSNMSPEDSSIYLCSVEGRGGEKLFFGSGTQLSVL.

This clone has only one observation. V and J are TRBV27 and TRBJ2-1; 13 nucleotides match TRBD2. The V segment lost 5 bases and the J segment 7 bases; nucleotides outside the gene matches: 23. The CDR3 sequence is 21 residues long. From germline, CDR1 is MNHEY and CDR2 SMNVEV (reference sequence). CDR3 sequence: CASSPPLLLGTSGVKGNEQFF. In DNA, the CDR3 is TGTGCCAGCAGTCCACCACTGCTTTTAGGGACTAGCGGGGTTAAAGGGAATGAGCAGTTCTTC.

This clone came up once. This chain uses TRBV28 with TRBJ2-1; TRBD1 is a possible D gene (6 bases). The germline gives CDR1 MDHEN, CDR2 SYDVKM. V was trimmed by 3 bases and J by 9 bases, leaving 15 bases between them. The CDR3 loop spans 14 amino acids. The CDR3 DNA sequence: TGTGCCAGCAGTTTCCTCAGGGGAGAGGTTGAGCAGTTCTTC. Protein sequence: CASSFLRGEVEQFF. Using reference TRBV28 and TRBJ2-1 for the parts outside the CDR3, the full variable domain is DVKVTQSSRYLVKRTGEKVFLECVQDMDHENMFWYRQDPGLGLRLIYFSYDVKMKEKGDIPEGYSVSREKKERFSLILESASTNQTSMYLCASSFLRGEVEQFFGPGTRLTVL.

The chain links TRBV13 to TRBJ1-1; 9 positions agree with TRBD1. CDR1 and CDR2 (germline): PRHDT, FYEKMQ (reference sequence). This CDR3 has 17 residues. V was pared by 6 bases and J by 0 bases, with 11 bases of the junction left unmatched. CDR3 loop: CASRISKTGGMNTEAFF. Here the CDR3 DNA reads TGTGCCAGCAGGATATCGAAGACAGGGGGGATGAACACTGAAGCTTTCTTT.

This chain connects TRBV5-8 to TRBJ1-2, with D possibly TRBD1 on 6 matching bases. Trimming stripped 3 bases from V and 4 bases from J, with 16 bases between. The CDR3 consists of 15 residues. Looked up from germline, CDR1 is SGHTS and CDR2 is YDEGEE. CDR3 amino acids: CASSSLTGLIYGYTF. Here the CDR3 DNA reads TGTGCCAGCAGCTCCCTCACAGGGCTAATCTATGGCTACACCTTC.

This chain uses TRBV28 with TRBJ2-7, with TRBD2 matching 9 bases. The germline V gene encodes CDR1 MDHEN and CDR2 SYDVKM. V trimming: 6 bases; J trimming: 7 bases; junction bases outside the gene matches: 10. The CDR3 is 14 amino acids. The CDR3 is CASRKAGGSGEQYF. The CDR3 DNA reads TGTGCCAGCAGGAAAGCGGGAGGCTCCGGGGAGCAGTACTTC.

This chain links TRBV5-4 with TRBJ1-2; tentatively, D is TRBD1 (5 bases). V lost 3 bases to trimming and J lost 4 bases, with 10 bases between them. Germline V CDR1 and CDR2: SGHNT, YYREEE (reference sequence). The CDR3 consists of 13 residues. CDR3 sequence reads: CASSSQGGYGYTF. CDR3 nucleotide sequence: TGTGCCAGCAGCTCCCAGGGTGGCTATGGCTACACCTTC.

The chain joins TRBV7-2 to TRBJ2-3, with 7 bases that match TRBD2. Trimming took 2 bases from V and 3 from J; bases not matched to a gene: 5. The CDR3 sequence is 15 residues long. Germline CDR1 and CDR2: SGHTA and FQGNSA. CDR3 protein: CASSLFPSGTDTQYF. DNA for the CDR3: TGTGCCAGCAGCTTATTCCCTAGCGGAACAGATACGCAGTATTTT. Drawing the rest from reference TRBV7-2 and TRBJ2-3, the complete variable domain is GAGVSQSPSNKVTEKGKDVELRCDPISGHTALYWYRQSLGQGLEFLIYFQGNSAPDKSGLPSDRFSAERTGGSVSTLTIQRTQQEDSAVYLCASSLFPSGTDTQYFGPGTRLTVL.

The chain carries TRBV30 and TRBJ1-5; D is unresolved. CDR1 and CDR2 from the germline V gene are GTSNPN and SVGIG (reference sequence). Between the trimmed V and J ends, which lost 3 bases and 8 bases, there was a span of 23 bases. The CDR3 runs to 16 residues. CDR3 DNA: TGTGCCTGGAGGCTGGAACGTATAGCAATCAGAAAGCCCCAGCATTTT. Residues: CAWRLERIAIRKPQHF. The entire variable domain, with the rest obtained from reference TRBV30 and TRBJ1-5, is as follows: SQTIHQWPATLVQPVGSPLSLECTVEGTSNPNLYWYRQAAGRGLQLLFYSVGIGQISSEVPQNLSASRPQDRQFILSSKKLLLSDSGFYLCAWRLERIAIRKPQHFGDGTRLSIL.

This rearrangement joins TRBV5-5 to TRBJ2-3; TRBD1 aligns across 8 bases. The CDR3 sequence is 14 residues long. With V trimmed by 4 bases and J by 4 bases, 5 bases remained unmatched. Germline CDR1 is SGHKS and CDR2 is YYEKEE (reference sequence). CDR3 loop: CASSPRTGSDTQYF. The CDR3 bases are TGTGCCAGCAGCCCCCGGACAGGGTCAGATACGCAGTATTTT.

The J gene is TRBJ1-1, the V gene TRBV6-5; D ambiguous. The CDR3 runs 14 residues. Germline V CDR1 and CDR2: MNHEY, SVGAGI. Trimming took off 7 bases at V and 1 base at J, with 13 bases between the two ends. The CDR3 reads CASTKMVGNTEAFF. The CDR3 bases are TGTGCCAGCACCAAAATGGTCGGGAACACTGAAGCTTTCTTT.

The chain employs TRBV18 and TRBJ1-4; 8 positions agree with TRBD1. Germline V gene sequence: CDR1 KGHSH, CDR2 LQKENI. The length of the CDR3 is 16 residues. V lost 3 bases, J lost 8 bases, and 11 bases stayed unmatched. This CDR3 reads CASSPNQGQVGEKLFF. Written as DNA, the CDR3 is TGTGCCAGCTCACCCAACCAGGGACAGGTCGGCGAAAAACTGTTTTTT.

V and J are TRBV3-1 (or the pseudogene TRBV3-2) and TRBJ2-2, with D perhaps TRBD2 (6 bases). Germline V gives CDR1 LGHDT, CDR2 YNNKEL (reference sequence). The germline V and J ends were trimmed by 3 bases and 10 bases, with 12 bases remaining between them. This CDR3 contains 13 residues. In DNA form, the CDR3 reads TGTGCCAGCAGCCAGAGACTAGTTCAGGAGCTGTTTTTT. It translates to CASSQRLVQELFF.

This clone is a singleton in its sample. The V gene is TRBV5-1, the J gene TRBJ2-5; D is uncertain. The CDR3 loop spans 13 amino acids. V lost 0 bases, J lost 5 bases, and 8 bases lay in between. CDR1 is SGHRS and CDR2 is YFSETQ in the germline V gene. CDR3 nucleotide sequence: TGCGCCAGCAGCTTGGGGCCCGGGGAGACCCAGTACTTC. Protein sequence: CASSLGPGETQYF.